This T cell receptor (beta chain) was sequenced in a study of blood T cell repertoires in COVID-19. For the study at large: The study drew acute and convalescent COVID-19 samples from the United States, Italy and Spain.

On this clone: Other DNA sequences within the sample encode an identical CDR3.

V gave up 4 bases and J gave up 3 bases; unmatched junction bases: 6. Germline CDR1 reads SGHRS; CDR2 reads YFSETQ. The CDR3 is made up of 15 amino acids. Sequencing was performed with immunoSEQ multiplex PCR; in TCRdb, only in-frame clones are kept and a portion is missing. The sample contains about 270,000 clones, less than 95% of which appear only once. Participants, about 18 to 90 years old, spanned some 23 US areas. The origin of this receptor is a man aged 35-49 years who had been exposed to COVID-19. Sequencing was performed on PBMCs or T cells enriched from blood (not recorded which). The chain employs TRBV5-1 and TRBJ2-7; 11 nucleotides line up with TRBD2. DNA for the CDR3: TGCGCCAGCAGCCTAGAGACTAGCGGGATCTACGAGCAGTACTTC. Residues: CASSLETSGIYEQYF.